This T cell receptor (beta chain) was sequenced during a study of neurological immune-mediated disorders. General study findings and limits: Whereas HTLV-1-associated myelopathy showed the most TCR clonal expansion, multiple sclerosis showed the least, with levels below those of healthy controls. Private repertoires in all groups were suggested, as expanded clones shared no CDR3 amino acid sequences across subjects.

Germline lookup yields CDR1 SGHRS and CDR2 YFSETQ. CDR3 length: 13 residues. V lost 2 bases to trimming and J lost 1 base, with 7 bases between them. Whenever a sequencing run was performed, it yielded over 200 million TCR-beta sequences from 15-18 subjects. TCRdb itself ran the 5' RACE reads through MiXCR, one entry per CDR3 protein. The profile shows roughly 53,000 distinct CDR3 sequences, 8% to 9% of them singletons. This clonotype has ten or more counts. Its target is unknown. Sample time point: longitudinal time-point 3. The group of healthy controls was made up of people who were blood bank volunteers in Maryland, USA.

The J gene is TRBJ2-7, the V gene TRBV5-1, with D tentatively TRBD2 (5 bases). Sequenced material: PBMCs. This clonotype was obtained from a woman aged 40 to 49 in good health. The CDR3 DNA sequence: TGCGCCAGCAGCTTCACGGGGTCCTACGAGCAGTACTTC. Amino acid sequence: CASSFTGSYEQYF.